This T cell receptor (beta chain) appears in the sequencing data of a study of spatial heterogeneity in lung cancer. Regarding time point: blood at routine non-recurrence follow-up after resection. Trimming took off 3 bases at V and 1 base at J, with 14 bases between the two ends. Germline V CDR1 and CDR2: SGHTA, FQGNSA. This CDR3 has 16 amino acids. TCRdb itself ran the 5' RACE reads through MiXCR, one entry per CDR3 protein. The sample carries 35,000 to 50,000 distinct CDR3 sequences, approximately 22% recorded once. Sequences were derived from PBMCs, sampled at follow-up. The rearrangement uses TRBV7-2 and TRBJ2-3; a possible D gene is TRBD2 (6 bases). This receptor was taken from a female donor with early-stage non-small cell lung cancer. Here the CDR3 reads CASSFSRGSGTDTQYF. Written as DNA, the CDR3 is TGTGCCAGCAGCTTCAGTCGGGGGTCGGGCACAGATACGCAGTATTTT.